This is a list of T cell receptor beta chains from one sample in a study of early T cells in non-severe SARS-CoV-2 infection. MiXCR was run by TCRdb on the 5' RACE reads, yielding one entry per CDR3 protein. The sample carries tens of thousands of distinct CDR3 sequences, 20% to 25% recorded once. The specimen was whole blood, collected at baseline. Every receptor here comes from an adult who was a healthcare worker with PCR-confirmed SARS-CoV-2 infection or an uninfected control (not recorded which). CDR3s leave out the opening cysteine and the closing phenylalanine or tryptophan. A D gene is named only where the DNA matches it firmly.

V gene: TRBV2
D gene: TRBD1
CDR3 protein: ASREGQANTEVF

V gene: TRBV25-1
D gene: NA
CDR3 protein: ASSATLPEAF

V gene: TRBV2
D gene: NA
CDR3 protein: ASSEATGNNSPLH

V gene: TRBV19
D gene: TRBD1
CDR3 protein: ASSSPPGGFTYEQY

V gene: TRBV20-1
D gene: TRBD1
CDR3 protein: SASGTGNISPLH

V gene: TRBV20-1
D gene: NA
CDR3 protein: SAKGSVNQPQH

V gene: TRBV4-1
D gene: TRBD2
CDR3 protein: ASSPATSGGAEDTQY

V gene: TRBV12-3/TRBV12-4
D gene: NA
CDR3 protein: ASRPSGTGNSPLH

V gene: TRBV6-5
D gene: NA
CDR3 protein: ASSYSSLSEQY

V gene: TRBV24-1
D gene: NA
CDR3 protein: ATSFWDGPSYEQY

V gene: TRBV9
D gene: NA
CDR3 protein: ASSSHTANYGYT

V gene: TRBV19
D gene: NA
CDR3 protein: ASTTHTEAF

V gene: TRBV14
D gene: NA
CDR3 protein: ASSQRGYEQY

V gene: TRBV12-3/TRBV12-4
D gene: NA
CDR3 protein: ASRPPGTLGARDTQY

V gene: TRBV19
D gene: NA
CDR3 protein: ATRSSGNTIY

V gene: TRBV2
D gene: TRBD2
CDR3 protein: ASSVGASGAYEQY

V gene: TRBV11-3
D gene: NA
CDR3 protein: ASSLGMGGSYNEQF

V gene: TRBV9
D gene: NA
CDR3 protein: ASSVVAGANTGELF

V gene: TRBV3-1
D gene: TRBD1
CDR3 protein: ASARGTGQEKLF

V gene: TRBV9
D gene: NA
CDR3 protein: ASSVSDSNYGYT

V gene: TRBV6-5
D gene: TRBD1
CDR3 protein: ASSYGDRVHYGYT

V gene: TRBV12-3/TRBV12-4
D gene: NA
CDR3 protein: ASSLRRNTEAF

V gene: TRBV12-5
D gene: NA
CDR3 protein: ASGLGGWAF

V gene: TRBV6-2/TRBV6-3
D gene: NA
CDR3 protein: ATAGGWDPEAF

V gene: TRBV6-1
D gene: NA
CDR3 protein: ASSVPVVYGYT